What follows are 7 T cell receptor beta chains derived from one specimen sequenced in a study of shared clonotypes between healthy human individuals. CD45RO-negative CD8 cells positively selected for CCR7 made up the naive population, which excluded terminally differentiated effector memory CD45RA+ cells. Produced via immunoSEQ multiplex PCR; TCRdb's table is partial and in-frame only. The sample shows around 2,100,000 clones, approximately 95% of them seen only once. Sequencing used naive CD8+ T cells sorted from blood. These receptors originate from a young man in good health.

This clone has just one count. The chain joins TRBV5-6 to TRBJ2-7; 7 positions agree with TRBD2. V shed 4 bases, J shed 3 bases, and the junction held 10 bases outside the gene matches. CDR1 is SGHDT and CDR2 is YYEEEE in the germline V gene. This CDR3 has 15 amino acids. CDR3 in DNA: TGTGCCAGCAGCCCCGGACTAGTCGGATTCTACGAGCAGTACTTC. This gives the protein CASSPGLVGFYEQYF. Full variable domain (rest looked up from reference TRBV5-6 and TRBJ2-7): DAGVTQSPTHLIKTRGQQVTLRCSPKSGHDTVSWYQQALGQGPQFIFQYYEEEERQRGNFPDRFSGHQFPNYSSELNVNALLLGDSALYLCASSPGLVGFYEQYFGPGTRLTVT.

The chain combines TRBV30 with TRBJ2-7, with D possibly matching TRBD1 (6 bases). The V gene's germline CDR1 is GTSNPN and CDR2 SVGIG (reference sequence). Trimming removed 2 bases at V and 6 bases at J, with 14 bases between. The CDR3 is 13 amino acids. Written as DNA, the CDR3 is TGTGCCTGGAGTCTATTACAGGGTACCGAGCAGTACTTC. This encodes CAWSLLQGTEQYF.

The chain links TRBV21-1 to TRBJ2-1; the DNA was not compared with TRBD2, the D call given in the table. TRBV21-1 is classified as a pseudogene. The CDR3 totals 17 residues. CDR3 amino acids: CAGPRRLAGVPYNEQFF. DNA of the CDR3: TGTGCCGGACCGAGACGACTAGCGGGAGTTCCATACAATGAGCAGTTCTTC.

V gene TRBV5-1 combines with J gene TRBJ2-7, with 7 bases lining up with TRBD2. The V segment lost 5 bases and the J segment 3 bases; nucleotides outside the gene matches: 8. This CDR3 is built from 14 residues. Per germline, CDR1 SGHRS and CDR2 YFSETQ. CDR3 nucleotide sequence: TGCGCCAGCAGAGAGGGACTAACCAGCTACGAGCAGTACTTC. Translated, it gives CASREGLTSYEQYF.

V is TRBV4-3 and J is TRBJ2-6, with D tentatively TRBD1 (6 bases). This CDR3 contains 19 residues. The V gene lost 0 bases and the J gene lost 2 bases, with 17 bases spanning the gap. CDR1 and CDR2 (germline): LGHNA, YSLEER. The DNA for the CDR3 is TGCGCCAGCAGCCAAGAAGGTATAGGGGACATAGCTGGGGCCAACGTCCTGACTTTC. This sequence encodes CASSQEGIGDIAGANVLTF.

The chain employs TRBV5-6 and TRBJ1-1; 9 bases line up with TRBD1. Per germline, CDR1 SGHDT and CDR2 YYEEEE. The CDR3 extends over 14 amino acids. Trimming cost V 5 bases and J 4 bases; bases outside gene matches: 6. CDR3 nucleotide sequence: TGTGCCAGCAGAGCCGGGACAGGGAGCACTGAAGCTTTCTTT. It encodes CASRAGTGSTEAFF.

This clone was found a few times. The J gene is TRBJ1-1, the V gene TRBV7-3, with D possibly matching TRBD1 (6 bases). Between the trimmed V and J ends, which lost 2 bases and 4 bases, there was a span of 11 bases. Germline CDR1 is SGHTA and CDR2 is FQGTGA. This CDR3 is 14 amino acids long. The CDR3 spells CASSLAGAATEAFF. CDR3 bases: TGTGCCAGCAGCTTAGCAGGGGCGGCCACTGAAGCTTTCTTT. Together with reference TRBV7-3 and TRBJ1-1, the CDR3 gives the full variable domain: GAGVSQTPSNKVTEKGKYVELRCDPISGHTALYWYRQSLGQGPEFLIYFQGTGAADDSGLPNDRFFAVRPEGSVSTLKIQRTERGDSAVYLCASSLAGAATEAFFGQGTRLTVV.